This paragraph reports one TCR beta chain. No antigen is known for it. The sample carries other DNA sequences with the same CDR3. Described time point: inflamed ileum from the surgical specimen. The data originate from a study of T cell repertoires in ileal Crohn's disease. Study information: Surgery for a complication: stricturing in roughly 61%, penetrating in approximately 40%. The M0 sample came from the inflamed ileal portion of the resected specimen.

Germline-derived CDR1 and CDR2 are SGHKS and YYEKEE (reference sequence). This CDR3 spans 14 amino acids. The V and J ends lost 4 bases and 4 bases, in that order; junction bases with no gene match: 6. Sequencing used immunoSEQ multiplex PCR; TCRdb keeps in-frame clones, though not all of them. The table shows about 4,500 clones, with about 80% occurring only once. Points from the study as a whole: Clonality above 26.8% at surgery always came with endoscopic recurrence. Compared with CD4 T cells, sorted CD8 cells carried more expanded clones.

The TCR was taken from an adult with Crohn's disease. What was sequenced was ileal tissue. The chain links TRBV5-5 to TRBJ2-7; 9 bases line up with TRBD1. Here the CDR3 DNA reads TGTGCCAGCAGCCCGGGACAGGGAGGGTACGAGCAGTACTTC. Amino acid sequence: CASSPGQGGYEQYF.